The 8 T cell receptor beta chains below come from one sample, sequenced in a study of T cell responses to AZD1222 COVID-19 vaccine. Profiling relied on immunoSEQ multiplex PCR, and the TCRdb table lists in-frame clones only, not all of them. The repertoire holds 150,000 to 180,000 clones, about 92% seen once, with about 19% in the top ten. The sample was peripheral blood, taken on day 0 of AZD1222 vaccination. These receptors all come from an adult in good health.

In this sample, this clone turned up once. The V call is TRBV6-5, the J call TRBJ1-5; D ambiguous. CDR3 length equals 15 residues. V was trimmed by 4 bases and J by 0 bases, leaving 10 bases between them. Germline lookup yields CDR1 MNHEY and CDR2 SVGAGI. DNA of the CDR3: TGTGCCAGCAGTTCCGAGGGAATTAGCAATCAGCCCCAGCATTTT. It specifies CASSSEGISNQPQHF.

The rearrangement joins TRBV3-1 (or the pseudogene TRBV3-2) to TRBJ1-3; D perhaps matches TRBD1 (5 bases). CDR3 size: 17 residues. Germline assignment: CDR1 LGHDT and CDR2 YNNKEL (reference sequence). V lost 1 base and J lost 4, with 17 bases in between. CDR3 sequence reads: CASSQGYRSGIGNTIYF. CDR3 sequence (DNA): TGTGCCAGCAGCCAAGGGTACAGATCAGGGATCGGAAACACCATATATTTT.

The rearrangement uses TRBV6-2 or TRBV6-3 and TRBJ1-5, with TRBD1 matching 8 bases. V shed 0 bases, J shed 5 bases, and the junction held 6 bases outside the gene matches. This CDR3 region has 16 residues. The germline V gene has CDR1 MNHEY and CDR2 SVGEGT. CDR3 nucleotide sequence: TGTGCCAGCAGTTACTCGACAATACAGGGGGATCAGCCCCAGCATTTT. Protein product: CASSYSTIQGDQPQHF.

The V call is TRBV5-1, the J call TRBJ1-1; D is perhaps TRBD1 (6 bases). The CDR3 has 14 residues. With 4 bases removed from V and 5 bases from J, the gap between germline ends came to 15 bases. Germline V gives CDR1 SGHRS, CDR2 YFSETQ. Here the CDR3 reads CASSQLLGGTEAFF. The CDR3 nucleotides are TGCGCCAGCAGCCAACTTCTAGGGGGGACTGAAGCTTTCTTT.

The chain links TRBV6-5 to TRBJ1-5; D gene uncertain. CDR1 and CDR2 (germline): MNHEY, SVGAGI. The CDR3 totals 15 residues. Trimming took off 6 bases at V and 2 bases at J, with 14 bases between the two ends. The CDR3 nucleotides read TGTGCCAGCAGCCCCCGCGGGGAGGGCAATCAGCCCCAGCATTTT. As protein: CASSPRGEGNQPQHF.

This chain connects TRBV6-6 to TRBJ1-6; D not resolved. In germline, CDR1 is MNHNY, CDR2 SVGAGI (reference sequence). CDR3 length: 16 residues. With 0 bases removed from V and 0 bases from J, the gap between germline ends came to 6 bases. The CDR3 loop reads CASSYSGSSYNSPLHF. CDR3 nucleotide sequence: TGTGCCAGCAGTTACTCAGGAAGCTCCTATAATTCACCCCTCCACTTT.

This chain joins TRBV11-3 and TRBJ2-2, with D tentatively TRBD2 (5 bases). Germline CDR1 and CDR2: SGHNT and YENEEA. The CDR3 spans 13 residues. The ends were cut back, 5 bases at V and 3 bases at J, with 7 bases in the middle. The CDR3 spells CASSRGDTGELFF. As DNA, the CDR3 is TGTGCCAGCAGCCGGGGTGACACCGGGGAGCTGTTTTTT.

On this clone: Other DNA sequences in this sample translate to the same CDR3. The chain carries TRBV28 and TRBJ2-7; possibly TRBD1 for D (5 bases). This CDR3 is 13 amino acids long. Germline CDR1 MDHEN, CDR2 SYDVKM. V was pared by 3 bases and J by 1 base, with 7 bases between. DNA of the CDR3: TGTGCCAGCAGTTTGGGGCGGTCCTACGAGCAGTACTTC. Translation: CASSLGRSYEQYF. The variable domain in full, completed from reference TRBV28 and TRBJ2-7, reads DVKVTQSSRYLVKRTGEKVFLECVQDMDHENMFWYRQDPGLGLRLIYFSYDVKMKEKGDIPEGYSVSREKKERFSLILESASTNQTSMYLCASSLGRSYEQYFGPGTRLTVT.